Reported below is one TCR beta chain. The target antigen is unknown. The data are from a study of T-cell memory formation after mild COVID-19. Germline CDR1 reads MGHDK; CDR2 reads SYGVNS. This CDR3 contains 15 residues. Trimming cost V 6 bases and J 5 bases, with 20 bases left between them. Study-level findings and limits: Some SARS-CoV-2-responding clones were already detected in memory before infection.

TCRdb re-analysed the 5' RACE reads in MiXCR, keeping a single row per CDR3 protein. This table holds fewer than 650,000 distinct CDR3 sequences, 15% to 20% found once. V and J are TRBV25-1 and TRBJ2-7; the D gene could be TRBD1 or TRBD2 (5 bases each). This receptor was taken from an adult woman who had mild COVID-19 (a few samples of this study predate the infection). Cell type and time point are not known. Sequenced material: PBMCs or a T cell subset sorted from them (not recorded which). CDR3 sequence: CASRGTGTPSNEQYF. The CDR3 DNA follows: TGTGCCAGCAGGGGGACCGGGACGCCGTCGAACGAGCAGTACTTC.